The clone carrying this T cell receptor beta chain was detected ten times or more. Its antigen is currently unknown. V shed 6 bases and J 7 bases; nucleotides not matched to a gene: 15. The CDR3 totals 15 residues. This record belongs to a study of response to subunit inactivated influenza vaccine. Study-wide results and limits: Authors suggested each seasonal influenza vaccination recruits few new T cells.

TCRdb re-called the RT-PCR reads with MiXCR, one entry per CDR3 protein. The sample records hundreds of thousands of distinct CDR3 sequences, less than 8% being singletons. The TCR sequence derives from a man in his fifties or sixties who received an inactivated influenza vaccine. The input for sequencing was PBMCs from blood, taken approximately 25 months after vaccination. The rearrangement uses TRBV12-3 or TRBV12-4 and TRBJ2-7; 7 bases are shared with TRBD1. The CDR3 coding sequence is TGTGCCAGCAGCGTAAGGGCCAGGGGGTCGGGGGAGCAGTACTTC. The encoded protein is CASSVRARGSGEQYF.